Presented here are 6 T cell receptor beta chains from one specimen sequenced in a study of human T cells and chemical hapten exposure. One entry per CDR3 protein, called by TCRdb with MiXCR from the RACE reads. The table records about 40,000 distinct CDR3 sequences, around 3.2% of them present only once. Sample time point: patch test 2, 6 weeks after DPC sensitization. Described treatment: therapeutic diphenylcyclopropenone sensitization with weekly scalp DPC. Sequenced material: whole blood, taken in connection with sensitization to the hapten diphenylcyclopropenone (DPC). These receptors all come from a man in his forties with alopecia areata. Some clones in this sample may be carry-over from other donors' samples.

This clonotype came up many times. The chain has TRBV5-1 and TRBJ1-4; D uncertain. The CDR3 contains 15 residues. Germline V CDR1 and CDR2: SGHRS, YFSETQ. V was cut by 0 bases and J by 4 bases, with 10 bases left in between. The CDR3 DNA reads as TGCGCCAGCAGCTTGGAGTCGTTAATTAATGAAAAACTGTTTTTT. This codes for CASSLESLINEKLFF.

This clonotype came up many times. The chain's CDR3 is CASSSARYNEQFF. Written as DNA, the CDR3 is TGTGCCAGCAGTTCCGCCCGCTACAATGAGCAGTTCTTC. The V gene is TRBV7-9, the J gene TRBJ2-1; D is uncertain. Looked up from germline, CDR1 is SEHNR and CDR2 is FQNEAQ (reference sequence). The CDR3 is made up of 13 amino acids. With 6 bases removed from V and 3 bases from J, the gap between germline ends came to 9 bases.

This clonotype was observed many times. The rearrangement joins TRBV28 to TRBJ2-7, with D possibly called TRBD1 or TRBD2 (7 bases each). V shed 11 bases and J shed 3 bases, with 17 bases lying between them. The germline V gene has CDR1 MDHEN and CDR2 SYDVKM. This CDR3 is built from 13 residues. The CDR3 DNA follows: TGTGCCTGGGGGGGGCAGGGGGTCTACGAGCAGTACTTC. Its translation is CAWGGQGVYEQYF.

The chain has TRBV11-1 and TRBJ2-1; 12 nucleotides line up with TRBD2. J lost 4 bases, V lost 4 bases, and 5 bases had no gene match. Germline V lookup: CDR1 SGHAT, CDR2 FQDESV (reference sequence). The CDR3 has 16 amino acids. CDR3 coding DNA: TGTGCCAGCAGCTCAACGACTAGCGGGAGTTACAATGAGCAGTTCTTC. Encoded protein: CASSSTTSGSYNEQFF.

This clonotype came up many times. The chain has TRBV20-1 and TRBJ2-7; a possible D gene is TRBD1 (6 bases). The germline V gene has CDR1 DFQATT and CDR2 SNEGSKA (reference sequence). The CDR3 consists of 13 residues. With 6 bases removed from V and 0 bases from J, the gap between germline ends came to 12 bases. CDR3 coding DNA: TGCAGTGCGAAAGGACAGAGCTCCTACGAGCAGTACTTC. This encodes CSAKGQSSYEQYF.

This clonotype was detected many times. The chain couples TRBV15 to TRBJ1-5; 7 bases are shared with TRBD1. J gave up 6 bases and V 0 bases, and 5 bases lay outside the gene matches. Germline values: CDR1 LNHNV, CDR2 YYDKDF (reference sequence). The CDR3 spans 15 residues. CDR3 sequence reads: CATSRDPGGTQPQHF. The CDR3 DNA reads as TGTGCCACCAGCAGAGATCCAGGGGGGACTCAGCCCCAGCATTTT.